A selection of T cell receptor beta chains follows, all from one sample in a study of CD8+ T cells in alopecia areata. Some clones are missing from TCRdb's copy, which holds only in-frame ones; the method was immunoSEQ multiplex PCR. The sample lists about 200,000 clones; more than 30% were seen once. Sample: CD4+ T cells sorted from blood, taken at week 34, from a patient treated with tofacitinib. The receptors were gathered from a human donor with alopecia areata. Both conserved end residues are part of each CDR3. A D gene is named only where the DNA matches it firmly. Clone size appears in some rows only: once, few, many, or a class for an expanded clone.

d_call	clone_size	v_call	j_call	cdr3_nt	cdr3_aa
NA	NA	TRBV12-5	TRBJ2-1	TGTGCTAGTGGTACAGGGCCCCCTCGAGAGCAGTTCTTC	CASGTGPPREQFF
NA	NA	TRBV4-2	TRBJ2-2	TGTGCCAGCAGCCAAGATATGCGGGGATTCGGGGAGCTGTTTTTT	CASSQDMRGFGELFF
NA	NA	TRBV7-6	TRBJ1-5	TGTGCCAGCAGCTTAGGCGCGAGCAATCAGCCCCAGCATTTT	CASSLGASNQPQHF
NA	few	TRBV13	TRBJ1-2	TGTGCCTCCGGGGTTTCCAACTATGGCTACACCTTC	CASGVSNYGYTF
NA	NA	TRBV19	TRBJ2-1	TGTGCCAGTAGTAGCACAGGGATTAGCTCCTACAATGAGCAGTTCTTC	CASSSTGISSYNEQFF
TRBD2	few	TRBV7-2	TRBJ2-5	TGTGCCAGCAGCGGCCAAAGCGGGAGGGCGGAGACCCAGTACTTC	CASSGQSGRAETQYF
TRBD1	few	TRBV27	TRBJ1-1	TGTGCCAGCAGTGGGGGACAGGGCGCTGAAGCTTTCTTT	CASSGGQGAEAFF
TRBD2	few	TRBV23-1	TRBJ2-7	TGCGCCAGCAGTCAATTTTGGGGGGGGATAGGCTACGAGCAGTACTTC	CASSQFWGGIGYEQYF
NA	NA	TRBV5-4	TRBJ1-2	TGTGCCAGCAGCTCCGATCAGGGTAGGGGCTACACCTTC	CASSSDQGRGYTF
NA	NA	TRBV27	TRBJ1-1	TGTGCCAGCACCTCTATGGCCCGTAACACTGAAGCTTTCTTT	CASTSMARNTEAFF
TRBD1	NA	TRBV7-8	TRBJ2-7	TGTGCCAGCAGCTACTTAACGTGGGACAGCCAGTACTTC	CASSYLTWDSQYF
NA	NA	TRBV19	TRBJ2-5	TGTGCCAGTAGTCCCCAGTCGAGCATAGAGACCCAGTACTTC	CASSPQSSIETQYF
NA	NA	TRBV13	TRBJ2-7	TGTGCCAGCAGCCTCCTGACCTACGAGCAGTACTTC	CASSLLTYEQYF
NA	NA	TRBV7-3	TRBJ1-2	TGTGCCAGCAGCTTAGGGACTGACTATGGCTACACCTTC	CASSLGTDYGYTF
TRBD1	few	TRBV19	TRBJ2-2	TGTGCCAGTAGTCCTACGGGACAGGTGTACACCGGGGAGCTGTTTTTT	CASSPTGQVYTGELFF
NA	few	TRBV30	TRBJ2-2	TGTGCCTGGATTTTCACAGACGGAACCGGGGAGCTGTTTTTT	CAWIFTDGTGELFF
NA	NA	TRBV6-5	TRBJ2-3	TGTGCCAGCAGTTACCACCACTCCACAGATACGCAGTATTTT	CASSYHHSTDTQYF
TRBD2	NA	TRBV5-1	TRBJ2-4	TGCGCCAGCAGCGTTAGCGGGGACGCCAAAAACATTCAGTACTTC	CASSVSGDAKNIQYF
NA	few	TRBV2	TRBJ1-1	TGTGCCAGCAGTCCCCGAGGCACTGAAGCTTTCTTT	CASSPRGTEAFF
NA	NA	TRBV25-1	TRBJ2-4	TGTGCCAGCAGTAGGACGGCAGGGGGGCGCCACATTCAGTACTTC	CASSRTAGGRHIQYF
NA	few	TRBV20-1	TRBJ1-2	TGCAGTGCTAGAGATCGCTATGGCTACACCTTC	CSARDRYGYTF
NA	NA	TRBV7-9	TRBJ2-2	TGTGCGAAGGTGGGGCTTGGGGCAGTGAACACCGGGGAGCTGTTTTTT	CAKVGLGAVNTGELFF